A single sample gave rise to the 2 T cell receptor beta chains below, sequenced in a study of blood T cell repertoires in COVID-19. Some clones are missing from TCRdb's copy, which holds only in-frame ones; the method was immunoSEQ multiplex PCR. The data show fewer than 300,000 clones, 80% to 90% seen once. The source material was peripheral blood. These receptors all come from a woman between 40 and 55 years old who had recovered from COVID-19.

The chain uses TRBV7-2 and TRBJ1-2; the D is unclear. The CDR3 has 17 residues. Germline V gives CDR1 SGHTA, CDR2 FQGNSA. The germline V and J ends were trimmed by 0 bases and 6 bases, with 20 bases remaining between them. The CDR3 DNA reads as TGTGCCAGCAGCTTAGCCCCCGGGTCGGGTCGGCACCATGGCTACACCTTC. It yields the protein CASSLAPGSGRHHGYTF.

The V gene is TRBV6-5, the J gene TRBJ2-7, with TRBD1 identical over 8 bases. Germline values: CDR1 MNHEY, CDR2 SVGAGI. The junction had 6 bases not matched to a gene; V was cut back by 6 bases and J by 5 bases. This CDR3 has 13 residues. The CDR3 loop is CASRETGVHEQYF. The CDR3, as DNA: TGTGCCAGCAGGGAGACAGGGGTTCACGAGCAGTACTTC.